A selection of T cell receptor beta chains follows, all from one sample in a study of tumor and adjacent non-tumor tissue in lung cancer. MiXCR was run by TCRdb on the multiplex PCR reads, yielding one entry per CDR3 protein. The repertoire holds some 70,000 distinct CDR3 sequences, with approximately 71% as singletons. The sequenced material came from distant non-tumor lung tissue. Receptors originate from a woman aged 45-65 years with non-small cell lung cancer. Both conserved end residues are part of each CDR3. D genes are given only for firm matches. Expanded clones are given a class, and other clones once, few, many or no size at all.

TRBJ2-7,.,many,TRBV7-2,TGTGCCAGCAGCCCTACGGCTAGTTACGAGCAGTACTTC,CASSPTASYEQYF
TRBJ2-1,TRBD2,.,TRBV11-2,TGTGCCAACAGCGCGGGACTAGCGGAGGGATACAATGAGCAGTTCTTC,CANSAGLAEGYNEQFF
TRBJ1-1,.,few,TRBV11-2,TGTGCCAGCAGCTTAGGGAGGATTACTGAAGCTTTCTTT,CASSLGRITEAFF
TRBJ2-1,TRBD2,many,TRBV20-1,TGCAGTGCTAGCCCCCACGCGGGAGCTCTCAATGAGCAGTTCTTC,CSASPHAGALNEQFF
TRBJ2-7,.,.,TRBV11-2,TGTACCAGCACCTCGGGGACAAGCCGGACCTGCGAGCAGTGCTTC,CTSTSGTSRTCEQCF
TRBJ2-1,.,.,TRBV4-3,TGCACCAGCAGCCAAGATGGGGGGAGGATCTACAATGAGGAGTTCTTC,CTSSQDGGRIYNEEFF
TRBJ1-1,.,once,TRBV20-1,TGCCGTGCCACAATTCCGTGGGGCCGGGGCATTGAAGCTTTCTTT,CRATIPWGRGIEAFF
TRBJ2-5,.,once,TRBV11-2,TGTGCCATCAGCTTAATGCATCAGGGGGGAGAGACCCAGTACTTC,CAISLMHQGGETQYF
TRBJ2-5,.,many,TRBV28,TGTGCCAGCATCCCAGGGACGCCACAAGAGACCCAGTACTTC,CASIPGTPQETQYF
TRBJ1-5,.,few,TRBV20-1,TGCAGTGCTAGAAACGGAGTTCGATTCAATCAGTCCCAGCATTTC,CSARNGVRFNQSQHF
TRBJ1-1,TRBD1,many,TRBV5-5,TGTGCCAGCAGCTTAGGACAGGTGGCCACTGAAGCTTTCTTT,CASSLGQVATEAFF
TRBJ2-1,TRBD2,.,TRBV11-2,TGTGCCAGCAGCTTAGCCGGGACTAGCGAGAATGAGCAGTTCTTC,CASSLAGTSENEQFF
TRBJ2-5,.,.,TRBV12-3/TRBV12-4,TGTGCCAGCACTGGGGTTATCAACCAAGAGACCCAGTACTTC,CASTGVINQETQYF
TRBJ2-1,TRBD2,.,TRBV20-1,TGCAATGCTAAAATTGGACTAGTGTCCTACAATGAGCAGTTATTC,CNAKIGLVSYNEQLF
TRBJ1-2,.,.,TRBV29-1,TGCAGCACTACACAGGGAGCTAACTATGGCTACACCTTC,CSTTQGANYGYTF
TRBJ2-1,.,.,TRBV11-2,TGTGCCAGCAGCCAAACACTCTTGGCGGTAGAGCAGTTCTTC,CASSQTLLAVEQFF
TRBJ1-6,.,.,TRBV20-1,TGCAGTGCTCTAGGTCCTGGGCGCTATAATTCACCCCTCTACTTC,CSALGPGRYNSPLYF
TRBJ2-2,TRBD1,.,TRBV20-1,TGCAGTGCTCGTAGACAGACAGGGCCCGGGGAGCTGCTTTTT,CSARRQTGPGELLF
TRBJ1-5,.,.,TRBV12-3/TRBV12-4,TGTGCCAGCAGTGACGCAGGGGGCAATCAGCCCCAGCATTTT,CASSDAGGNQPQHF
TRBJ1-1,.,.,TRBV6-5,TGTGCCAGCGGCACACACGAAATGAACACTGAAGCTTTCTTC,CASGTHEMNTEAFF
TRBJ2-5,TRBD2,.,TRBV4-1,TGCGCCAGCAGCCAAACCTCCGGACTAGCGGGAGGCGAGACCCAGTACTTC,CASSQTSGLAGGETQYF
TRBJ2-1,TRBD2,.,TRBV5-4,TGTGTCAGTATCGGGTTTAGCGGGACGACCAATGAGCAGTTCTTC,CVSIGFSGTTNEQFF
TRBJ2-5,.,.,TRBV11-2,TGTGCCAGCAGCTCAGTGGTTGGGGGACAAGAGACCCAGTACTTC,CASSSVVGGQETQYF
TRBJ1-2,TRBD1,few,TRBV6-2/TRBV6-3,TGTGTCAGCAGCCGCGGACAGGGGCAGGATGGTTACGCCTTC,CVSSRGQGQDGYAF
TRBJ2-3,.,.,TRBV20-1,TGCAGTGCTAGGGGGGACGGAAATCAGCCCCAGTATTTT,CSARGDGNQPQYF